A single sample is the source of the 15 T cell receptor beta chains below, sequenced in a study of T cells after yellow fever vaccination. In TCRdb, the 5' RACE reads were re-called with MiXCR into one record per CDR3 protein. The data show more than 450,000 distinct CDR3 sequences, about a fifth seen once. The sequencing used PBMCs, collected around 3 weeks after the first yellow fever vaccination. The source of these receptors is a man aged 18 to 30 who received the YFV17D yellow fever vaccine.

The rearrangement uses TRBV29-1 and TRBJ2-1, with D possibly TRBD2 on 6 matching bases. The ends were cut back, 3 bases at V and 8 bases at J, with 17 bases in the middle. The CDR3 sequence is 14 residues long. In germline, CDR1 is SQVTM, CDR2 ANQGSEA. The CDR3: CSVEGRRGIYEQFF. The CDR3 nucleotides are TGCAGCGTTGAGGGCAGGAGGGGAATTTATGAGCAGTTCTTC.

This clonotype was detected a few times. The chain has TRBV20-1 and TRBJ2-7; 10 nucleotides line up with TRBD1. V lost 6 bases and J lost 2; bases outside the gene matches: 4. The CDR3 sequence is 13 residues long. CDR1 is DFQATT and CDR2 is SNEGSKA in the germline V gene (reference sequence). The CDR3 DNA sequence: TGCAGTGCCTCGGGGACAGGGGCCTACGAGCAGTACTTC. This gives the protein CSASGTGAYEQYF.

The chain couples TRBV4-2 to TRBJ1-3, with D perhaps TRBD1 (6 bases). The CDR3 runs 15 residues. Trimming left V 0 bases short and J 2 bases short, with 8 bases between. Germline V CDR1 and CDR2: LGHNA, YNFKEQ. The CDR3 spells CASSQDTGTGNTIYF. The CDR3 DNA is TGTGCCAGCAGCCAAGATACAGGGACTGGAAACACCATATATTTT.

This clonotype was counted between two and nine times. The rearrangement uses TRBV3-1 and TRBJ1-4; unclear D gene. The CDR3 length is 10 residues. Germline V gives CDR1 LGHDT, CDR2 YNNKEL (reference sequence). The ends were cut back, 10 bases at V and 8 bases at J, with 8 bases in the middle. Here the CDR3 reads CATGSEKLFF. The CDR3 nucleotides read TGTGCCACCGGCAGCGAAAAACTGTTTTTT.

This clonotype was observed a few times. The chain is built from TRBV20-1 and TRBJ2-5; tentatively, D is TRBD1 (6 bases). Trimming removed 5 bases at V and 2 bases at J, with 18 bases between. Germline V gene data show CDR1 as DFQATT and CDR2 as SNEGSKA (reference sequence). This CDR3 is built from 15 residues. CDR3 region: CSAYITGRNQETQYF. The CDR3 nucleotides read TGCAGTGCTTACATAACAGGGAGAAATCAAGAGACCCAGTACTTC.

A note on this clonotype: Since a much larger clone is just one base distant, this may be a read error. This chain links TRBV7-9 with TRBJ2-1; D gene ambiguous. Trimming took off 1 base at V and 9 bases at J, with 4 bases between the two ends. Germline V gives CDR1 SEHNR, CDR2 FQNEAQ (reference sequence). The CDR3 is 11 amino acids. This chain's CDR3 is CASSLVPEQFF. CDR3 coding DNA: TGTGCCAGCAGCTTAGTCCCTGAGCAGTTCTTC.

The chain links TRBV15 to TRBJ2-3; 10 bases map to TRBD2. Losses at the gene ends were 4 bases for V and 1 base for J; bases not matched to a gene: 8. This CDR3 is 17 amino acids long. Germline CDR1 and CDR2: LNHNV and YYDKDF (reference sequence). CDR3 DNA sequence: TGTGCCACCAGCACAACTTCCACTAGCGGGGGCACAGATACGCAGTATTTT. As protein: CATSTTSTSGGTDTQYF.

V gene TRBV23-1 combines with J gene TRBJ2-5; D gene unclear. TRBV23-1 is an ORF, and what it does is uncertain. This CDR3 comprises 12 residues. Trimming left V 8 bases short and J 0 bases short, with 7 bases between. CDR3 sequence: CASDHDQETQYF. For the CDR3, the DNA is TGCGCCAGCGATCATGACCAAGAGACCCAGTACTTC.

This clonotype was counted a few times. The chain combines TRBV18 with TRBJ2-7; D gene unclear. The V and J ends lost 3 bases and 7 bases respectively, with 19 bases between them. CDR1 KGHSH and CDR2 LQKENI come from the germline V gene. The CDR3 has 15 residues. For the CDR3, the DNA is TGTGCCAGCTCACCTGGATTTGCAGATCCGCGGGAGCAGTACGTC. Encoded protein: CASSPGFADPREQYV.

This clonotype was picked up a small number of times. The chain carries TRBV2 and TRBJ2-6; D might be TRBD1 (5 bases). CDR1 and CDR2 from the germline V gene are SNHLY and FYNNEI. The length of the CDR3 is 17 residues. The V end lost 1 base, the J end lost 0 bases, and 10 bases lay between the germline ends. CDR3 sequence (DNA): TGTGCCAGCAGTGAAGGGGGCATAGGCTCTGGGGCCAACGTCCTGACTTTC. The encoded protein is CASSEGGIGSGANVLTF.

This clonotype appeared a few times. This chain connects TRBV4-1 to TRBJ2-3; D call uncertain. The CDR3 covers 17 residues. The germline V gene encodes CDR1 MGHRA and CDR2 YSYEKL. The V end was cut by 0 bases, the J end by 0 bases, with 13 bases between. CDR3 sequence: CASSQDSSLASTDTQYF. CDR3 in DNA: TGCGCCAGCAGCCAAGATTCGAGTCTGGCTAGCACAGATACGCAGTATTTT.

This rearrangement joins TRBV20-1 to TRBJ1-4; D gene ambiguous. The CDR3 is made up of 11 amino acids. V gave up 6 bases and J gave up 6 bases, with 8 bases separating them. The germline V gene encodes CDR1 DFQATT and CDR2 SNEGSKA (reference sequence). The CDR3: CSAPIYEKLFF. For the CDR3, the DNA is TGCAGTGCCCCTATCTATGAAAAACTGTTTTTT.

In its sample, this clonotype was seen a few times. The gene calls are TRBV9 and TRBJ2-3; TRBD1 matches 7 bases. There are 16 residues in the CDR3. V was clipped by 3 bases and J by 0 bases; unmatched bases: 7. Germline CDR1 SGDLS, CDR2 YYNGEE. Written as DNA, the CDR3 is TGTGCCAGCAGCGCTAGACAGGGATTGAGCACAGATACGCAGTATTTT. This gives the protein CASSARQGLSTDTQYF.

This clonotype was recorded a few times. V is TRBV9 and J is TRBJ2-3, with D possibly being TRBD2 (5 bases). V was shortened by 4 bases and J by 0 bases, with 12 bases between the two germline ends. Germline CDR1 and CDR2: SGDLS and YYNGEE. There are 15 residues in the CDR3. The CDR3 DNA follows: TGTGCCAGCAGCTCCGTGGGCGGGAGCACAGATACGCAGTATTTT. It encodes CASSSVGGSTDTQYF. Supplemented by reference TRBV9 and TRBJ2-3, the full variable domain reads DSGVTQTPKHLITATGQRVTLRCSPRSGDLSVYWYQQSLDQGLQFLIQYYNGEERAKGNILERFSAQQFPDLHSELNLSSLELGDSALYFCASSSVGGSTDTQYFGPGTRLTVL.

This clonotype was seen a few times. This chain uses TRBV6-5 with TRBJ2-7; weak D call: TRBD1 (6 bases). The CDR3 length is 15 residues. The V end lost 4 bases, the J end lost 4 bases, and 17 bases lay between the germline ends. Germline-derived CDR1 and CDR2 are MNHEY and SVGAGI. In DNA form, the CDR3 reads TGTGCCAGCAGTTCCTACCCCAGGGGAACTTACGAGCAGTACTTC. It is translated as CASSSYPRGTYEQYF.